This TCR beta chain appears in the sequencing data of a study of cytomegalovirus exposure and HLA in healthy donors. General study points: The study labeled fewer than 200 TCR beta chains cytomegalovirus-associated. Reports described diagnosis of cytomegalovirus status by the classifier as highly specific and sensitive.

This CDR3 region has 15 residues. In germline, CDR1 is SGDLS, CDR2 YYNGEE. Trimming shortened V by 2 bases and J by 0 bases, and 6 bases separated the two germline ends. Primers for the PCR totalled 60 Vbeta and 13 Jbeta. Produced via immunoSEQ multiplex PCR; TCRdb's table is partial and in-frame only. Of roughly 48,000 clones listed, about 78% are singletons. It was healthy bone marrow donors who served as donors. Donors sampled were nominally healthy, though unrecorded immune exposures were likely. As for this clone: Its antigen remains unknown.

This TCR was sampled from a young woman in good health and CMV-seronegative. The sample taken for sequencing was PBMCs. The rearrangement links TRBV9 to TRBJ2-6; no clear D gene. For the CDR3, the DNA is TGTGCCAGCAGCGTCAGTATCTCTGGGGCCAACGTCCTGACTTTC. Protein sequence: CASSVSISGANVLTF.